This record covers a single T cell receptor beta chain. The antigen is not known. The data were obtained in a study of cytomegalovirus exposure and HLA in healthy donors. Findings and limits, study-wide: The dataset shows that most TCR sequences were rare, while some public TCRs occurred in many donors. Later, an analysis found that TCR clusters from the first cohort tended to co-occur in the 90 to 150 validation repertoires.

CDR3 size: 17 residues. Per the germline V gene, CDR1 is SNHLY and CDR2 is FYNNEI. V was pared by 5 bases and J by 7 bases, with 11 bases of the junction left unmatched. Repertoires were generated with immunoSEQ multiplex PCR, while TCRdb's copy carries only in-frame clones and drops some. This sample has approximately 100,000 clones, with 87% found just once. The source material was PBMCs. The rearrangement links TRBV2 to TRBJ2-1; TRBD2 agrees at 13 bases. This receptor was obtained from a woman aged 30 to 39 in good health and CMV-seronegative. The CDR3 nucleotides read TGTGCCAGCAGTCTCCACTCACTAGCGGGGGGGTATAATGAGCAGTTCTTC. Translating gives CASSLHSLAGGYNEQFF.